Following are 18 T cell receptor beta chains from one sample sequenced in a study of beta chain features in type 1 diabetes. Broader study findings: TCRB CDR3s from Type 1 diabetes patients were moderately but significantly shorter in all four CD4+ subsets.

The isolated RNA, all of it, was reverse transcribed, so expressed TCRB transcripts were what got sequenced. Method: immunoSEQ multiplex PCR; TCRdb's copy keeps in-frame clones and lacks some. The repertoire has some 150,000 clones, around 9.7% of them found once; the top ten carry 0.7%. These receptors' targets are unknown. Sequencing was performed on central memory CD4+ T cells from blood. These receptors came from a woman aged 25 to 45 with type 1 diabetes.

This clone was picked up a small number of times. This sample includes further DNA sequences coding for the same CDR3. The chain joins TRBV5-1 to TRBJ2-1; 11 bases line up with TRBD2. The CDR3 spans 16 residues. The ends lost 4 bases at V and 6 bases at J; junction bases unmatched: 9. Germline CDR1 is SGHRS and CDR2 is YFSETQ. In nucleotides, the CDR3 is TGCGCCAGCAGCCCTCTGACTAGCGGGACGGGCAATGAGCAGTTCTTC. Amino acids: CASSPLTSGTGNEQFF.

At least ten counts were recorded for this clone. The CDR3 sequence is CASSPLGSAGEQYF. In nucleotides, the CDR3 is TGTGCCAGCAGCCCCCTGGGTAGCGCAGGAGAGCAGTACTTC. This chain joins TRBV14 and TRBJ2-7, with D possibly being TRBD2 (5 bases). V lost 4 bases, J lost 7 bases, and 17 bases lay in between. The length of the CDR3 is 14 residues. Germline loops: CDR1 SGHDN, CDR2 FVKESK. Looking up the rest from reference TRBV14 and TRBJ2-7 gives the full variable domain: EAGVTQFPSHSVIEKGQTVTLRCDPISGHDNLYWYRRVMGKEIKFLLHFVKESKQDESGMPNNRFLAERTGGTYSTLKVQPAELEDSGVYFCASSPLGSAGEQYFGPGTRLTVT.

This clone was picked up a small number of times. The chain has TRBV29-1 and TRBJ2-7, with TRBD1 identical over 8 bases. Germline V gives CDR1 SQVTM, CDR2 ANQGSEA. CDR3 length equals 14 residues. The trim removed 7 bases at V and 6 bases at J, leaving 14 bases unmatched. The CDR3, as DNA: TGCAGCGCCACGGATGGACAGGGCCTGGGCGAGCAGTACTTC. This gives the protein CSATDGQGLGEQYF.

Only a few counts were recorded for this clone. V is TRBV6-6 and J is TRBJ2-1; 9 bases agree with TRBD2. Germline-derived CDR1 and CDR2 are MNHNY and SVGAGI (reference sequence). CDR3 size: 14 residues. The V segment lost 2 bases and the J segment 11 bases; nucleotides outside the gene matches: 7. CDR3 DNA sequence: TGTGCCAGCAGTTACGGCACTAGCGGGTTGCAGCAGTTCTTC. Its translation is CASSYGTSGLQQFF.

This clone has just a few counts. The chain recombines TRBV6-1 with TRBJ2-1; 9 bases align to TRBD2. The CDR3 totals 14 residues. Germline V gene lookup returns CDR1 MNHNS and CDR2 SASEGT. Trimming cost V 6 bases and J 4 bases; bases outside gene matches: 4. In DNA form, the CDR3 reads TGTGCCAGCAGCACTAGCGGGCCGTACAATGAGCAGTTCTTC. It yields the protein CASSTSGPYNEQFF.

The chain has TRBV6-1 and TRBJ2-3, with unresolved D. This CDR3 comprises 11 residues. Germline V lookup: CDR1 MNHNS, CDR2 SASEGT. V was cut by 1 base and J by 7 bases, with 3 bases left in between. CDR3 in amino acids: CASSEVNTQYF. In nucleotides, the CDR3 is TGTGCCAGCAGTGAAGTAAATACGCAGTATTTT.

A note on this clone: A read error is the likely source, as a far larger clone sits one nucleotide away. Other DNA sequences within the sample encode an identical CDR3. J is TRBJ2-3 and V is TRBV4-1; a possible D gene is TRBD1 (6 bases). Trimming stripped 4 bases from V and 3 bases from J, with 8 bases between. The CDR3 runs 13 residues. The germline V gene has CDR1 MGHRA and CDR2 YSYEKL. The CDR3 DNA is TGCGCCAGCAGCCGAACAGGGACAGATACGCAGTATTTT. Its translation: CASSRTGTDTQYF.

This clone was seen a few times. The chain joins TRBV7-2 to TRBJ2-1, with 11 bases identical to TRBD2. This CDR3 has 14 amino acids. Germline-derived CDR1 and CDR2 are SGHTA and FQGNSA. V shed 9 bases and J 2 bases; nucleotides not matched to a gene: 3. Written as DNA, the CDR3 is TGTGCCAGTACTAGCGGGAGTCCCTACAATGAGCAGTTCTTC. Translated: CASTSGSPYNEQFF.

This clone was seen repeatedly, ten times or more. The chain has TRBV18 and TRBJ2-7; weak D call: TRBD2 (5 bases). CDR3 length: 12 residues. V lost 1 base and J 9 bases, leaving 10 bases between the germline ends. Germline V gene sequence: CDR1 KGHSH, CDR2 LQKENI. The CDR3 loop is CASSPRSRGQYF. CDR3 DNA sequence: TGTGCCAGCTCACCACGGAGCCGGGGGCAGTACTTC.

The chain couples TRBV7-8 to TRBJ1-2; TRBD1 matches at 8 bases. Germline V lookup: CDR1 SGHVS, CDR2 FQNEAQ. After removal of 5 bases from V and 10 bases from J, the junction contained 9 bases not matched to a gene. The CDR3 has 13 residues. The CDR3 coding sequence is TGTGCCAGCAGCCGTGACAGGGGTGTACACTACACCTTC. This sequence encodes CASSRDRGVHYTF. Based on the CDR3 plus reference TRBV7-8 and TRBJ1-2, the full variable domain is GAGVSQSPRYKVAKRGQDVALRCDPISGHVSLFWYQQALGQGPEFLTYFQNEAQLDKSGLPSDRFFAERPEGSVSTLKIQRTQQEDSAVYLCASSRDRGVHYTFGSGTRLTVV.

The chain's CDR3 is CATSRDTGQRSTDTQYF. The CDR3 coding sequence is TGTGCCACCAGCAGAGATACCGGACAGCGAAGCACAGATACGCAGTATTTT. The chain carries TRBV15 and TRBJ2-3; tentatively, D is TRBD1 (6 bases). Germline CDR1 and CDR2: LNHNV and YYDKDF (reference sequence). This CDR3 comprises 17 residues. Trimming took off 0 bases at V and 0 bases at J, with 13 bases between the two ends. The full variable domain, completed using reference TRBV15 and TRBJ2-3, is DAMVIQNPRYQVTQFGKPVTLSCSQTLNHNVMYWYQQKSSQAPKLLFHYYDKDFNNEADTPDNFQSRRPNTSFCFLDIRSPGLGDTAMYLCATSRDTGQRSTDTQYFGPGTRLTVL.

The chain uses TRBV19 and TRBJ2-4; tentatively, D is TRBD2 (6 bases). The CDR3 is 15 residues long. Trimming removed 7 bases from V and 5 bases from J, with 18 bases in between. Germline assignment: CDR1 LNHDA and CDR2 SQIVND (reference sequence). CDR3 protein: CASTGMGGGENIQYF. DNA of the CDR3: TGTGCCAGTACAGGGATGGGAGGAGGGGAAAACATTCAGTACTTC.

This clone was seen more than once but under ten times. This rearrangement joins TRBV7-9 to TRBJ1-2; 7 nucleotides line up with TRBD1. The CDR3 spans 15 residues. V shed 5 bases and J 2 bases; nucleotides not matched to a gene: 8. Germline V gene sequence: CDR1 SEHNR, CDR2 FQNEAQ (reference sequence). In DNA, the CDR3 is TGTGCCAGCAGCCTCGGGACAGCACTCAACTATGGCTACACCTTC. Amino acids: CASSLGTALNYGYTF.

The V and J genes are TRBV7-9 and TRBJ2-7, with D perhaps TRBD1 (6 bases). V gave up 6 bases and J gave up 5 bases, with 17 bases separating them. The germline V gene encodes CDR1 SEHNR and CDR2 FQNEAQ (reference sequence). The length of the CDR3 is 14 residues. CDR3 protein: CASSYKQTGHEQYF. The CDR3 bases are TGTGCCAGCAGTTACAAACAGACAGGTCACGAGCAGTACTTC.

This clone came up a few times. This chain links TRBV18 with TRBJ2-1; D might be TRBD2 (6 bases). V dropped 3 bases and J dropped 1 base, with 13 bases sitting between them. CDR3 size: 16 residues. The germline CDR1 and CDR2 sequences are KGHSH and LQKENI. Here the CDR3 DNA reads TGTGCCAGCTCACCCCCGGGACTGCCTTCCTACAATGAGCAGTTCTTC. This translates into CASSPPGLPSYNEQFF.

This clone occurred a few times. The chain joins TRBV30 to TRBJ1-5; unclear D gene. This CDR3 has 14 amino acids. Deletions cut 2 bases from V and 4 bases from J, with 12 bases between. Germline lookup yields CDR1 GTSNPN and CDR2 SVGIG (reference sequence). The CDR3 loop reads CAWSILAVNQPQHF. Written as DNA, the CDR3 is TGTGCCTGGAGTATCCTGGCGGTAAATCAGCCCCAGCATTTT.

The V gene is TRBV5-1, the J gene TRBJ2-1, with unresolved D. The germline V gene has CDR1 SGHRS and CDR2 YFSETQ. The germline V and J ends were trimmed by 0 bases and 6 bases, with 7 bases remaining between them. This CDR3 has 13 amino acids. For the CDR3, the DNA is TGCGCCAGCAGCTTGGCCCCTCTCAATGAGCAGTTCTTC. Encoded protein: CASSLAPLNEQFF.

This clone has just a few counts. DNA of the CDR3: TGTGCCAGCAGCTTAGGGACAACGGATACGCAGTATTTT. Protein sequence: CASSLGTTDTQYF. This rearrangement joins TRBV7-2 to TRBJ2-3; D is perhaps TRBD1 (5 bases). Between the trimmed V and J ends, which lost 1 base and 6 bases, there was a span of 8 bases. The CDR3 has 13 amino acids. Germline assignment: CDR1 SGHTA and CDR2 FQGNSA.